These T cell receptor beta chains were read from a single sample in a study of control samples from healthy donors and cancer patients. TCRdb's copy holds only in-frame clones and misses some; the assay was immunoSEQ multiplex PCR. The repertoire consists of 150,000 to 200,000 clones, with more than 90% occurring once and the leading ten covering just over 1.4%. The source material was blood. The receptors stem from a man in his thirties or forties in good health. Both conserved end residues are part of each CDR3. Fields, in order: CDR3 DNA, CDR3 protein, V gene, clone size, J gene, D gene. A D gene is named only where the DNA matches it firmly. Clone size, where shown, is once, few, many, or a class for clones that have expanded.

CDR3 DNA: TGTGCCAGCAGTGCCGGCCTCACGGGTGGCTACACCTTC
CDR3 protein: CASSAGLTGGYTF
V gene: TRBV6-4
clone size: NA
J gene: TRBJ1-2
D gene: NA

CDR3 DNA: TGTGCCAGTAGTATTTTGGCTAGCGCGGAAACAGATACGCAGTATTTT
CDR3 protein: CASSILASAETDTQYF
V gene: TRBV19
clone size: NA
J gene: TRBJ2-3
D gene: NA

CDR3 DNA: TGCGCCAGCAGTCAATATGAGACAGGGGGATACGAGCAGTACTTC
CDR3 protein: CASSQYETGGYEQYF
V gene: TRBV23-1
clone size: NA
J gene: TRBJ2-7
D gene: TRBD1

CDR3 DNA: TGTGCCAGCAGCTTAGGGGGCGGCACCGGGGAGCTGTTTTTT
CDR3 protein: CASSLGGGTGELFF
V gene: TRBV7-3
clone size: NA
J gene: TRBJ2-2
D gene: NA

CDR3 DNA: TGTGCCTGGAGTTTCACCGGGACAGTCTCTGGAAACACCATATATTTT
CDR3 protein: CAWSFTGTVSGNTIYF
V gene: TRBV30
clone size: once
J gene: TRBJ1-3
D gene: TRBD1

CDR3 DNA: TGTGCCAGCGGAGGGGGGCATCGGGGGCCCACTGGAGGGGCCAACGTCCTGACTTTC
CDR3 protein: CASGGGHRGPTGGANVLTF
V gene: TRBV9
clone size: NA
J gene: TRBJ2-6
D gene: NA

CDR3 DNA: TGTGCCAGCAGAACCAACAGGGGAGGGAGAGAGACCCAGTACTTC
CDR3 protein: CASRTNRGGRETQYF
V gene: TRBV7-9
clone size: NA
J gene: TRBJ2-5
D gene: NA

CDR3 DNA: TGTGCCAGCAGCCAAGAGGGGCGGACAGGGGTCCGGCAGTACTTC
CDR3 protein: CASSQEGRTGVRQYF
V gene: TRBV3-1/TRBV3-2
clone size: NA
J gene: TRBJ2-7
D gene: TRBD1

CDR3 DNA: TGTGCCTGGAGCTCAGGGGGCCCCCCGGGGTCCTATAATTCACCCCTCCACTTT
CDR3 protein: CAWSSGGPPGSYNSPLHF
V gene: TRBV30
clone size: NA
J gene: TRBJ1-6
D gene: TRBD1

CDR3 DNA: TGTGCCAGCAGGTCTGACCACTACGATACGCAGTATTTT
CDR3 protein: CASRSDHYDTQYF
V gene: TRBV6-5
clone size: NA
J gene: TRBJ2-3
D gene: NA

CDR3 DNA: TGTGCCAGCAGTTATCTAACAGTACAGCCCCAGCATTTT
CDR3 protein: CASSYLTVQPQHF
V gene: TRBV6-2/TRBV6-3
clone size: NA
J gene: TRBJ1-5
D gene: NA

CDR3 DNA: TGTGCCAGCGTCTCCGGGACAGGATTTGCCTACGAGCAGTACTTC
CDR3 protein: CASVSGTGFAYEQYF
V gene: TRBV7-2
clone size: NA
J gene: TRBJ2-7
D gene: TRBD1